This T cell receptor beta chain was retrieved from a study of siplizumab effects on memory and regulatory T cells. This CDR3 has 14 residues. Germline loops: CDR1 LNHNV, CDR2 YYDKDF (reference sequence). V dropped 3 bases and J dropped 5; count of bases not matched to a gene: 5. Using immunoSEQ multiplex PCR, the repertoire was profiled, and TCRdb retains in-frame clones only, with some absent. The data hold some 97,000 clones, with over 90% observed a single time. The clonotype originates from a human donor in good health. The rearrangement joins TRBV15 to TRBJ2-7, with TRBD1 matching 9 bases. The material sequenced was non-Treg CD4+ T cells sorted from blood. CDR3 loop: CATSRTGGWNEQYF. The CDR3 nucleotides read TGTGCCACCAGCAGGACAGGGGGTTGGAACGAGCAGTACTTC. Supplemented by reference TRBV15 and TRBJ2-7, the full variable domain reads DAMVIQNPRYQVTQFGKPVTLSCSQTLNHNVMYWYQQKSSQAPKLLFHYYDKDFNNEADTPDNFQSRRPNTSFCFLDIRSPGLGDTAMYLCATSRTGGWNEQYFGPGTRLTVT.